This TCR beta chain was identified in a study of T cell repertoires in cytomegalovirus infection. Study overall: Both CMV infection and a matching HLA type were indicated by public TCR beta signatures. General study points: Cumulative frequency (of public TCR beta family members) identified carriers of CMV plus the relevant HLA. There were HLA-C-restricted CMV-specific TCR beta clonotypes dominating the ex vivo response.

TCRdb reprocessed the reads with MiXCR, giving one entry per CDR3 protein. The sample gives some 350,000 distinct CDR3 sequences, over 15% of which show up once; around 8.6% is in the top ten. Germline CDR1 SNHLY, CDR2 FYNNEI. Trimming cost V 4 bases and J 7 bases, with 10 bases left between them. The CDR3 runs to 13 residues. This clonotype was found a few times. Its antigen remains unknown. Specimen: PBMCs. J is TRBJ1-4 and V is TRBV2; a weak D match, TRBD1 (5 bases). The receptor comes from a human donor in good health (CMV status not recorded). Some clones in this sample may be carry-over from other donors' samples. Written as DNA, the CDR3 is TGTGCCAGCAGTGGGAGGGACGGTGAAAAACTGTTTTTT. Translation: CASSGRDGEKLFF.